These 2 T cell receptor beta chains were all obtained from the same sample, sequenced in a study of blood T cell repertoires in COVID-19. The table came from immunoSEQ multiplex PCR; TCRdb's copy has only in-frame clones and leaves some out. The table has about 320,000 clones, over 75% seen once; the top ten hold approximately 7.9%. Sequencing was done on a sample of peripheral blood. These receptors were obtained from a human donor in a cohort sampled during active COVID-19.

The J gene is TRBJ1-2, the V gene TRBV19; a weak D match, TRBD1 (6 bases). This CDR3 has 17 residues. Germline-derived CDR1 and CDR2 are LNHDA and SQIVND (reference sequence). The V end lost 5 bases, the J end lost 7 bases, and 26 bases lay between the germline ends. The CDR3: CASSPRGGDGTFPGYTF. The CDR3 DNA follows: TGTGCCAGTAGTCCGAGGGGGGGGGACGGCACTTTCCCTGGCTACACCTTC.

The chain employs TRBV2 and TRBJ2-1; TRBD1 agrees at 8 bases. Trimming removed 5 bases from V and 3 bases from J; junction bases left unmatched: 6. The CDR3 extends over 15 amino acids. CDR1 is SNHLY, CDR2 FYNNEI, per germline. CDR3 amino acids: CASSSPGQVYNEQFF. As DNA, the CDR3 is TGTGCCAGCAGTTCTCCGGGACAGGTCTACAATGAGCAGTTCTTC.